The source of this TCR beta chain is a study of shared clonotypes between healthy human individuals. The CDR3 runs to 13 residues. Trimming left V 4 bases short and J 2 bases short, with 9 bases between. The germline V gene has CDR1 SGHRS and CDR2 YFSETQ. Genomic DNA of every subset was divided equally among multiple immunoSEQ plates. PBMC DNA, left unsorted, was sequenced on ten immunoSEQ deep assay plates. The authors' processing: Filtering of immunoSEQ junctional sequences could not match full-length read filtering. TCRdb keeps only in-frame clones here, not all; method: immunoSEQ multiplex PCR. From that table come the V and J calls and clone size; the DNA was used to work out D and trimming. This table holds about 100,000 clones, about half found once.

The sample taken for sequencing was PBMCs. The sequence derives from a woman aged 35 to 49 in good health. Some clones in this sample may be carry-over from other donors' samples. The V and J genes are TRBV5-1 and TRBJ2-5, with D hard to call. The CDR3 loop is CASSIEGQETQYF. For the CDR3, the DNA is TGCGCCAGCAGCATCGAAGGTCAAGAGACCCAGTACTTC.